The 24 T cell receptor beta chains given below trace back to one sample, sequenced in a study of blood T cell repertoires in COVID-19. Clones were sequenced by immunoSEQ multiplex PCR, and TCRdb holds only the in-frame ones, with some missing. The sample consists of around 100,000 clones, more than 75% of them appearing once. The sequencing input was peripheral blood. Receptors were obtained from a man aged 45-60 years with active or convalescent COVID-19.

The V and J genes are TRBV4-1 and TRBJ2-1; 9 nucleotides line up with TRBD1. This CDR3 has 16 residues. Germline V gene lookup returns CDR1 MGHRA and CDR2 YSYEKL. Losses at the gene ends were 1 base for V and 2 bases for J; bases not matched to a gene: 3. Written as DNA, the CDR3 is TGCGCCAGCAGCCAAGGGGGACAGGGAACCTACAATGAGCAGTTCTTC. Its translation is CASSQGGQGTYNEQFF.

V gene TRBV7-2 combines with J gene TRBJ1-2; 7 bases align to TRBD1. In germline, CDR1 is SGHTA, CDR2 FQGNSA. The CDR3 runs to 15 residues. V trimming: 5 bases; J trimming: 4 bases; junction bases outside the gene matches: 10. The CDR3 DNA reads as TGTGCCAGCAGCCCTCGGACAGGCCGCCCCTATGGCTACACCTTC. It is translated as CASSPRTGRPYGYTF.

This rearrangement joins TRBV6-5 to TRBJ2-3; D is perhaps TRBD1 (5 bases). The V end lost 7 bases, the J end lost 2 bases, and 16 bases lay between the germline ends. CDR3 length: 15 residues. Germline assignment: CDR1 MNHEY and CDR2 SVGAGI. The CDR3 nucleotides read TGTGCCAGCACTCGCAAAGGGGTTGACACAGATACGCAGTATTTT. Amino acid sequence: CASTRKGVDTDTQYF.

The chain combines TRBV5-4 with TRBJ1-2; D call uncertain. Trimming shortened V by 2 bases and J by 4 bases, and 9 bases separated the two germline ends. The length of the CDR3 is 13 residues. In germline, CDR1 is SGHNT, CDR2 YYREEE (reference sequence). Here the CDR3 DNA reads TGTGCCAGCAGCTTTCGGGATTCCTATGGCTACACCTTC. Encoded protein: CASSFRDSYGYTF.

This clone was recorded once. This chain connects TRBV6-5 to TRBJ1-2, with 8 bases matching TRBD1. Germline CDR1 reads MNHEY; CDR2 reads SVGAGI. CDR3 length: 13 residues. After removal of 6 bases from V and 4 bases from J, the junction contained 4 bases not matched to a gene. Here the CDR3 reads CASRQGVSYGYTF. The CDR3 coding sequence is TGTGCCAGCAGACAGGGGGTGAGCTATGGCTACACCTTC.

The chain uses TRBV29-1 and TRBJ2-2; D gene unclear. Germline CDR1 reads SQVTM; CDR2 reads ANQGSEA. V was trimmed by 4 bases and J by 1 base, leaving 7 bases between them. The CDR3 is 13 residues long. Written as DNA, the CDR3 is TGCAGCGTTGTGACGGGGAACACCGGGGAGCTGTTTTTT. Translated, it gives CSVVTGNTGELFF.

The chain uses TRBV18 and TRBJ2-3; no firm D call. CDR3 length: 14 residues. V was shortened by 2 bases and J by 0 bases, with 6 bases between the two germline ends. The germline gives CDR1 KGHSH, CDR2 LQKENI. CDR3 sequence: CASSPGRSTDTQYF. DNA for the CDR3: TGTGCCAGCTCACCAGGGCGCAGCACAGATACGCAGTATTTT.

This clone was recorded only once. The V call is TRBV11-2, the J call TRBJ2-3; 10 bases are shared with TRBD2. Germline loops: CDR1 SGHAT, CDR2 FQNNGV. The CDR3 covers 15 residues. V was pared by 5 bases and J by 5 bases, with 7 bases of the junction left unmatched. CDR3 loop: CASSTQRGGVDTQYF. The CDR3 bases are TGTGCCAGCAGCACACAGCGGGGGGGCGTAGATACGCAGTATTTT.

V and J are TRBV4-1 and TRBJ2-1; D is perhaps TRBD2 (5 bases). Germline CDR1 reads MGHRA; CDR2 reads YSYEKL. This CDR3 region has 14 residues. The V end lost 5 bases, the J end lost 10 bases, and 18 bases lay between the germline ends. Here the CDR3 DNA reads TGCGCCAGCAGCTACCTGGGCGGACCGGGGGAGCAGTTCTTC. Its translation is CASSYLGGPGEQFF.

The chain uses TRBV28 and TRBJ2-2; tentatively, D is TRBD2 (6 bases). Trimming cost V 3 bases and J 6 bases, with 14 bases left between them. This CDR3 is 15 amino acids long. CDR1 is MDHEN, CDR2 SYDVKM, per germline. CDR3 in DNA: TGTGCCAGCAGTTTTGGAATAGGGGAGGCCGGGGAGCTGTTTTTT. It is translated as CASSFGIGEAGELFF.

The CDR3 loop reads CASSNRPGQGRSIYTF. The CDR3, as DNA: TGTGCCAGTAGTAACCGCCCGGGACAGGGCAGGAGTATCTACACCTTC. The chain carries TRBV19 and TRBJ1-2, with TRBD1 matching 9 bases. The ends lost 4 bases at V and 10 bases at J; junction bases unmatched: 16. Looked up from germline, CDR1 is LNHDA and CDR2 is SQIVND (reference sequence). The CDR3 runs to 16 residues. The full variable domain, rest sourced from reference TRBV19 and TRBJ1-2, is DGGITQSPKYLFRKEGQNVTLSCEQNLNHDAMYWYRQDPGQGLRLIYYSQIVNDFQKGDIAEGYSVSREKKESFPLTVTSAQKNPTAFYLCASSNRPGQGRSIYTFGSGTRLTVV.

CDR3 in DNA: TGCGCCACCAGGGAGGGACAGGGTATCGGGGAGCTGTTTTTT. Translated, it gives CATREGQGIGELFF. The chain has TRBV5-1 and TRBJ2-2, with 9 nucleotides matching TRBD1. Germline CDR1 reads SGHRS; CDR2 reads YFSETQ. V lost 9 bases to trimming and J lost 7 bases; unmatched junction nucleotides: 10. This CDR3 region has 14 residues.

This chain links TRBV9 with TRBJ1-5; 7 positions match TRBD1. Germline V gene lookup returns CDR1 SGDLS and CDR2 YYNGEE. J was trimmed by 5 bases and V by 5 bases; bases with no gene match: 4. CDR3 length: 13 residues. CDR3 amino acids: CASSYTGDQPQHF. The CDR3 DNA sequence: TGTGCCAGCAGTTACACAGGGGATCAGCCCCAGCATTTT.

The gene calls are TRBV7-9 and TRBJ2-3; 9 bases agree with TRBD1. The CDR3 loop spans 14 amino acids. Germline lookup yields CDR1 SEHNR and CDR2 FQNEAQ (reference sequence). V lost 3 bases to trimming and J lost 4 bases; unmatched junction nucleotides: 2. CDR3 bases: TGTGCCAGCAGCTTCACAGGGGGCGCAGATACGCAGTATTTT. This sequence encodes CASSFTGGADTQYF.

The chain links TRBV5-4 to TRBJ2-3; 7 nucleotides match TRBD2. The CDR3 has 17 residues. The J segment lost 2 bases and the V segment lost 0 bases, leaving 9 bases of the junction unmatched. The V gene's germline CDR1 is SGHNT and CDR2 YYREEE (reference sequence). The CDR3 nucleotides are TGTGCCAGCAGCTTGGGGGGTGGAGCGGGGCTCACAGATACGCAGTATTTT. It encodes CASSLGGGAGLTDTQYF. The variable domain in full, with the rest retrieved from reference TRBV5-4 and TRBJ2-3, is ETGVTQSPTHLIKTRGQQVTLRCSSQSGHNTVSWYQQALGQGPQFIFQYYREEENGRGNFPPRFSGLQFPNYSSELNVNALELDDSALYLCASSLGGGAGLTDTQYFGPGTRLTVL.

The chain has TRBV23-1 and TRBJ2-4; TRBD1 agrees at 7 bases. TRBV23-1 is an open reading frame, and its role is uncertain. Trimming cost V 3 bases and J 9 bases; bases outside gene matches: 17. The CDR3 loop spans 17 amino acids. The CDR3 DNA follows: TGCGCCAGCAGTCACTTCCGGGACAGATTCTTTAAGGGCATTCAGTACTTC. This codes for CASSHFRDRFFKGIQYF.

The V call is TRBV7-8, the J call TRBJ2-1; TRBD2 agrees at 8 bases. The CDR3 consists of 17 residues. Unmatched junction bases numbered 8, after V lost 1 base and J lost 3 bases. Germline V gene data show CDR1 as SGHVS and CDR2 as FQNEAQ. The DNA of the CDR3 is TGTGCCAGCAGCTTAGAGTTTGAGGGACTAGACTACAATGAGCAGTTCTTC. This sequence encodes CASSLEFEGLDYNEQFF.

The genes are TRBV18 and TRBJ2-1; weak D call: TRBD2 (5 bases). This CDR3 is built from 17 residues. CDR1 KGHSH and CDR2 LQKENI come from the germline V gene. V was pared by 1 base and J by 0 bases, with 13 bases between. In nucleotides, the CDR3 is TGTGCCAGCTCACCACAGGGAGTCCTTAGCTCCTACAATGAGCAGTTCTTC. Translating gives CASSPQGVLSSYNEQFF.

The chain links TRBV4-1 to TRBJ1-1, with 8 bases aligning to TRBD1. CDR3 size: 16 residues. V shed 0 bases and J 3 bases; nucleotides not matched to a gene: 6. Germline V gene lookup returns CDR1 MGHRA and CDR2 YSYEKL. The CDR3 spells CASSQESGTGYTEAFF. The CDR3 DNA reads as TGCGCCAGCAGCCAAGAATCCGGGACAGGATACACTGAAGCTTTCTTT.

The chain couples TRBV5-1 to TRBJ2-1; D gene unclear. Trimming cost V 2 bases and J 0 bases, with 9 bases left between them. The CDR3 is 15 amino acids. CDR1 is SGHRS and CDR2 is YFSETQ in the germline V gene. CDR3 bases: TGCGCCAGCAGCTTTTTAGAACGCTCCTACAATGAGCAGTTCTTC. This sequence encodes CASSFLERSYNEQFF.

V and J are TRBV19 and TRBJ2-1; 10 bases are shared with TRBD2. In germline, CDR1 is LNHDA, CDR2 SQIVND (reference sequence). V shed 11 bases, J shed 8 bases, and the junction held 18 bases outside the gene matches. This CDR3 has 16 residues. The CDR3 region is CAVTTPGSGGADEQFF. The CDR3 region has the DNA TGTGCCGTCACAACACCGGGGAGCGGGGGGGCCGATGAGCAGTTCTTC.

The genes are TRBV5-5 and TRBJ1-1; possible D gene TRBD1, 5 bases. V was shortened by 4 bases and J by 5 bases, with 9 bases between the two germline ends. The CDR3 consists of 12 residues. CDR1 is SGHKS, CDR2 YYEKEE, per germline (reference sequence). This chain's CDR3 is CASSLRDTEAFF. CDR3 bases: TGTGCCAGCAGCCTCAGGGATACTGAAGCTTTCTTT.

This clone was seen just once. The J gene is TRBJ2-5, the V gene TRBV29-1, with TRBD1 matching over 8 bases. The germline V gene encodes CDR1 SQVTM and CDR2 ANQGSEA. CDR3 length: 14 amino acids. V was clipped by 5 bases and J by 2 bases; unmatched bases: 7. The DNA for the CDR3 is TGCAGCGTTCAGGTGGGGACAGGACAAGAGACCCAGTACTTC. Translating it yields CSVQVGTGQETQYF.

The CDR3 DNA is TGTGCCAGCAGTGAAGAAGGACAGGGGGAAGGAGACACTGAAGCTTTCTTT. Protein: CASSEEGQGEGDTEAFF. This chain links TRBV2 with TRBJ1-1; 10 bases are a match to TRBD1. Looked up from germline, CDR1 is SNHLY and CDR2 is FYNNEI. With 1 base clipped from V and 3 bases from J, the junction kept 8 bases outside the gene matches. CDR3 length: 17 residues.